This TCR beta chain came from a study of blood T cell repertoires in COVID-19. Whole-study context: Acute and convalescent COVID-19 specimens originated in the United States, Italy and Spain. PBMCs, B-cell-depleted T cells, or T cells were the source of the cDNA or gDNA that made up the material.

Original handling: Cell counts per sample came from amplifying reference gene primers. The protocol was immunoSEQ multiplex PCR, while the TCRdb copy is restricted to in-frame clones and leaves out a portion. V and J calls and clone size are copied from that table; D and trimming were computed from the DNA. The data contain some 100,000 clones, around four fifths of them singletons. This CDR3 contains 18 residues. Germline lookup yields CDR1 MNHEY and CDR2 SVGEGT. With 4 bases clipped from V and 1 base from J, the junction kept 12 bases outside the gene matches. Sequenced input: peripheral blood. The receptor comes from a woman in her 70s with acute or convalescent COVID-19. This chain uses TRBV6-2 or TRBV6-3 with TRBJ2-3; 9 nucleotides agree with TRBD2. The CDR3 DNA follows: TGTGCCAGCAGTTCTCGTCTTGCGGGGGGGCGTGGCACAGATACGCAGTATTTT. Protein product: CASSSRLAGGRGTDTQYF.